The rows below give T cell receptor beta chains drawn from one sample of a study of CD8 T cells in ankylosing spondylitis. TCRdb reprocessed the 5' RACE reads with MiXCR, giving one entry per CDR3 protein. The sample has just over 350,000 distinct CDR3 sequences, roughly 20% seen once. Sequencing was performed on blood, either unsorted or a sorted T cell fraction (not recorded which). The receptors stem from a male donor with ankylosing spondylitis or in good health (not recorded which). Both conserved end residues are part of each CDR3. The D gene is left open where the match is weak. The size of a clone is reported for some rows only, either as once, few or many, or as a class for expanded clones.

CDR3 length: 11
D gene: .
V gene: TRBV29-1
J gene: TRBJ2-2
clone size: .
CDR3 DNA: TGCAGCGCGGCAGGGCCAAGGGAGCTGTTTTTT
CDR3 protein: CSAAGPRELFF

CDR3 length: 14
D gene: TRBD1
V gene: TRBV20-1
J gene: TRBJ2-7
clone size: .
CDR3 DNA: TGCAGTGCTAACTCGGACAGGGGGGGCTACGAGCAGTACTTC
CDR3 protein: CSANSDRGGYEQYF

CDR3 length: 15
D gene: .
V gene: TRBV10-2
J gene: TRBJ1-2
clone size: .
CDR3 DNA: TGCGCCAGCAGTGAGTTTCGGGGGGCGAATTATGGCTACACCTTC
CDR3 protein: CASSEFRGANYGYTF

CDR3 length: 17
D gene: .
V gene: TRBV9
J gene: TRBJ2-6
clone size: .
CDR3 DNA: TGTGCCAGCAGCGCTCGACAGGATGGGGCTGGGGCCAACGTCCTGACTTTC
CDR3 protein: CASSARQDGAGANVLTF

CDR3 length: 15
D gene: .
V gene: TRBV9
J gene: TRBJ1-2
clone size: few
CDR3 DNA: TGTGCCAGCAGCCCTGGACACTACTTCGTCTATGGCTACACCTTC
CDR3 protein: CASSPGHYFVYGYTF

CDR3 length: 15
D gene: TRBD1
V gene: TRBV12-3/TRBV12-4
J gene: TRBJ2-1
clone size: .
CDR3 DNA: TGTGCCAGGAGCCAAGTGGGACAGGGGGGAAGTGAGCAGTTCTTC
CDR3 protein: CARSQVGQGGSEQFF

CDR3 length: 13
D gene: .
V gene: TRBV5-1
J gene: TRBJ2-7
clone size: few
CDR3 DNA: TGCGCCAGCAGCCTAAGCACTCCCTACGAGCAGTACTTC
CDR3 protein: CASSLSTPYEQYF

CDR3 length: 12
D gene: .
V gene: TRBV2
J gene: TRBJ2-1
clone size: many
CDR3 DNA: TGTGCCAGCAGTAGTTACTACAATGAGCAGTTCTTC
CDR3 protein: CASSSYYNEQFF

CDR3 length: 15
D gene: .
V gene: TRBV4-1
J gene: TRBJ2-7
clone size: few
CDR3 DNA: TGCGCCAGCAGCCCCTTAGCCGGGGGCGATATCGAGCAGTACTTC
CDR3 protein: CASSPLAGGDIEQYF

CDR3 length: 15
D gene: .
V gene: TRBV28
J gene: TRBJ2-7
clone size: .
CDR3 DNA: TGTGCCAGCAGTCCCCTAGAGTACGAGTCCTACGAGCAGTACTTC
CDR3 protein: CASSPLEYESYEQYF

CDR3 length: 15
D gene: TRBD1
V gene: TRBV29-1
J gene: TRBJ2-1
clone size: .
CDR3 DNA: TGCAGCGTTCCCAAACAGGGGACCACCTGGGATGAGCAGTTCTTC
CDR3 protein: CSVPKQGTTWDEQFF

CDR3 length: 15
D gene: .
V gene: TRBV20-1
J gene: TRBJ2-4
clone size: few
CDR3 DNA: TGCAGTGCTAGCGATACCGGGACCACGGTGGACATTCAGTACTTC
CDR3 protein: CSASDTGTTVDIQYF

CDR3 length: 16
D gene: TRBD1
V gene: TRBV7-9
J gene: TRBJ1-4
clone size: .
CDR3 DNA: TGTGCCAGCAGCTGGAGGACAGGGGACCGTAATGAAAAACTGTTTTTT
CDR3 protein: CASSWRTGDRNEKLFF

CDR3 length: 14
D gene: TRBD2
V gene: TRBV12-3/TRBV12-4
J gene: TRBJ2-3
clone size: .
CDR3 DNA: TGTGCCAGTCGGGAGGGCGGAAGCACAGATACGCAGTATTTT
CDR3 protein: CASREGGSTDTQYF

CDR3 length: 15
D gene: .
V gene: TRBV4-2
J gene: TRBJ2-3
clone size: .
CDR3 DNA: TGTGCCAGCAGCCAAGTGATAGCCGCCACAGATACGCAGTATTTT
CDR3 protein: CASSQVIAATDTQYF

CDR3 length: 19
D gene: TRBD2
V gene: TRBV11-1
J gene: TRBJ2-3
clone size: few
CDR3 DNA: TGTGCCAGCAGCAGCCAGTTGGGGAGGAGCGGGGGCAACACAGATACGCAGTATTTT
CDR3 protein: CASSSQLGRSGGNTDTQYF

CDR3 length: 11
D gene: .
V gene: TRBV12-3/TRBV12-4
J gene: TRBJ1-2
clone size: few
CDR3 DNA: TGTGCCAGCGGGGGGCTTTATGGCTACACCTTC
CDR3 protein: CASGGLYGYTF

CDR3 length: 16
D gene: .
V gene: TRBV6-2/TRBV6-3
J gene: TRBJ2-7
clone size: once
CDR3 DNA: TGTGCCAGCAGTAGCCCCTATTACGGAATCTCCTACGAGCAGTACTTC
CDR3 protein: CASSSPYYGISYEQYF

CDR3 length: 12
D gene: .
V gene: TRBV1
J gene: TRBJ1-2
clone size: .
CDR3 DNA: TGCACCAGCAGCCAATCCGGGGATGGCTACACCTTC
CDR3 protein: CTSSQSGDGYTF

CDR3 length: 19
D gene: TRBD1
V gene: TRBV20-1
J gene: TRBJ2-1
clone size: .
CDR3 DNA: TGCAGTGCTAGGGTCACCTCTTTGGACAGGGGGCCAAAGGGCGTTGAGCAGTTCTTC
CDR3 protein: CSARVTSLDRGPKGVEQFF

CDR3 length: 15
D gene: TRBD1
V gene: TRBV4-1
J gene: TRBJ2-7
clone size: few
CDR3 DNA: TGCGCCAGCAGCCCTTCGGACAGGGGGGGCTACGAGCAGTACTTC
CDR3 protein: CASSPSDRGGYEQYF

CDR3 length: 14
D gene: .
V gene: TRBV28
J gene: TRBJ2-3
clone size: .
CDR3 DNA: TGTGCCAGCAGAGGACCGGGCGGCTCAGATACGCAGTATTTT
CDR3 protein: CASRGPGGSDTQYF

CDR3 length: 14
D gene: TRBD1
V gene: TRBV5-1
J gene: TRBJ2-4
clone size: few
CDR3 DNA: TGCGCCAGCAGCTTCGGACAGGGGGGGAACATTCAGTACTTC
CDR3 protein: CASSFGQGGNIQYF

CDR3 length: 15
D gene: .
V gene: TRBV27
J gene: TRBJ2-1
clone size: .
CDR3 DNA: TGTGCCAGCAGTTTATTAGGGGGGCCATACAATGAGCAGTTCTTC
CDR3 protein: CASSLLGGPYNEQFF

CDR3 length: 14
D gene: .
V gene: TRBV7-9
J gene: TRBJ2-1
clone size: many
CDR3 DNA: TGTGCCAGCAGCTTAGGGACAGTCTACAATGAGCAGTTCTTC
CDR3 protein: CASSLGTVYNEQFF

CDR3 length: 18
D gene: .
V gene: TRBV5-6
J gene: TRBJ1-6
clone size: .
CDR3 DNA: TGTGCCAGCAGCTTGATGGAAGGGGCCCGACCAACTAATTCACCCCTCCACTTT
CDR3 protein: CASSLMEGARPTNSPLHF

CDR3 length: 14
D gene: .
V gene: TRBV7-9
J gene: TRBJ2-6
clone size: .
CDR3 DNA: TGTGCCAGCAGCTTATGGCCTGGGGCCAACGTCCTGACTTTC
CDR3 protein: CASSLWPGANVLTF

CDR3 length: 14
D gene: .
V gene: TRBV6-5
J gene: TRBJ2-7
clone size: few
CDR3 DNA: TGTGCCAGCAGTTATGGGGACTCGAACTACGAGCAGTACTTC
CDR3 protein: CASSYGDSNYEQYF

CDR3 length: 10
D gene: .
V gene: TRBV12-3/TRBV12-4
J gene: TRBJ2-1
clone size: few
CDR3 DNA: TGTGCCAGCAGTTTTGGGGAGCAGTTCTTC
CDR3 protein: CASSFGEQFF

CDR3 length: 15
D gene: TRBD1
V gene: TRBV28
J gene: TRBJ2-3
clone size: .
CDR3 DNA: TGTGCCAGCTGGAAGGGGGACAGGGTCACAGATACGCAGTATTTT
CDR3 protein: CASWKGDRVTDTQYF

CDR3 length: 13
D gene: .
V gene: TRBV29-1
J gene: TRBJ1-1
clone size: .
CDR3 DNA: TGCAGCGTTGAAGATGAGGGCAAGCCTGAAGCTTTCTTT
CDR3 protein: CSVEDEGKPEAFF

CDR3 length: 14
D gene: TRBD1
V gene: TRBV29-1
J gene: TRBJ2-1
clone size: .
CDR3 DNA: TGCAGCGTTGGCCAAGGGGGCCCCTACAATGAGCAGTTCTTC
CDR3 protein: CSVGQGGPYNEQFF

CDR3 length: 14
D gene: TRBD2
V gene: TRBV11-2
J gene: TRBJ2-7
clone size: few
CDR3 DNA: TGTGCCAGCAGCTACTATAGGGCTAGCGGGGAGCAGTACTTC
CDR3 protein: CASSYYRASGEQYF

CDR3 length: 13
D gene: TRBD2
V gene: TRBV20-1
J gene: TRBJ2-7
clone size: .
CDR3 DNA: TGCAGTGCTGGAGGGACTAGCGGTCCCGAGCAGTACTTC
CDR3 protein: CSAGGTSGPEQYF

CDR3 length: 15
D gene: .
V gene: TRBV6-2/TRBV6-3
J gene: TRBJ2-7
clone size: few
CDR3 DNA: TGTGCCAGCAGTCCGGGGGTCGGACCAAGCTTCGAGCAGTACTTC
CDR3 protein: CASSPGVGPSFEQYF

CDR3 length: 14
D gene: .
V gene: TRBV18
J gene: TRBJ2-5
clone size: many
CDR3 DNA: TGTGCCAGCTCACCACCGGAAGGGGAAGAGACCCAGTACTTC
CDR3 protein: CASSPPEGEETQYF

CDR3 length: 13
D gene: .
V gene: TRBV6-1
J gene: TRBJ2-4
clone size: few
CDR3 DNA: TGTGCCAGCAACCGGGAACCCTGGGGCATTCAGTACTTC
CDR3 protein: CASNREPWGIQYF

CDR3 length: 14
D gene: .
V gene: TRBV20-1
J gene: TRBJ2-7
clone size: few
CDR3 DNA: TGCAGTGCTAGAGAGCCCACGGAGACCTACGAGCAGTACTTC
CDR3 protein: CSAREPTETYEQYF

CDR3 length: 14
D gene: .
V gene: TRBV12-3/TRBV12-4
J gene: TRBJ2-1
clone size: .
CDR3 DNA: TGTGCCAGCAGTTTTTCCGGGTTCTACAATGAGCAGTTCTTC
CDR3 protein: CASSFSGFYNEQFF

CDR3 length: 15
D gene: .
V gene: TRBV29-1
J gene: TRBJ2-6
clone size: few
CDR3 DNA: TGCAGCGTTGAAGATCCCGGAGTGGGGGCCAACGTCCTGACTTTC
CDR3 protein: CSVEDPGVGANVLTF

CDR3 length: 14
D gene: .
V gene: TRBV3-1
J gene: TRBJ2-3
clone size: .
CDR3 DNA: TGTGCCAGCAGCCAATCTAGCGACACAGATACGCAGTATTTT
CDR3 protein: CASSQSSDTDTQYF

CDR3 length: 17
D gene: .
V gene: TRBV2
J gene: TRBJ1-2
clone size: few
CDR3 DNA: TGTGCCAGCAGTGAAGACCCCGAACGCCCGGTTTACTATGGCTACACCTTC
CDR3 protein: CASSEDPERPVYYGYTF

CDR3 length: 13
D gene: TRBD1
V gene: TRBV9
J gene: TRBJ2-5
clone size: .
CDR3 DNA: TGTGCCAGCGGACAGGAGACTCAAGAGACCCAGTACTTC
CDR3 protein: CASGQETQETQYF